These 31 T cell receptor beta chains were all obtained from the same sample, sequenced in a study of vaccination and CD4 T cells after COVID-19. Sequencing of the DNA from cultured CD4+ T cells was carried out with the Oncomine TCR Beta short-read assay. TCRdb reprocessed the PCR reads with MiXCR, giving one entry per CDR3 protein. The repertoire holds 7,500 to 8,000 distinct CDR3 sequences, with approximately 60% as singletons. Described treatment: roughly 10-day PBMC culture with coronavirus spike peptide pools or control peptides (ViraFEST assay). For these TCRs, the target antigens are not known. The sample consisted of CD4+ T cells from blood, cultured in vitro. These receptors originate from a human donor who had recovered from COVID-19.

The chain links TRBV12-3 or TRBV12-4 to TRBJ1-2; D ambiguous. This CDR3 is 15 amino acids long. The V end lost 6 bases, the J end lost 4 bases, and 18 bases lay between the germline ends. As DNA, the CDR3 is TGTGCCAGCAGCCCACGGGGAAGAAGTGGCTATGGCTACACCTTC. It specifies CASSPRGRSGYGYTF.

The chain uses TRBV11-1 and TRBJ2-5, with a weak D call TRBD1 (6 bases). The germline CDR1 and CDR2 sequences are SGHAT and FQDESV (reference sequence). Deletions cut 5 bases from V and 9 bases from J, with 16 bases between. CDR3 length equals 13 residues. The CDR3 spells CASSPREGESQYF. The DNA for the CDR3 is TGTGCCAGCAGCCCACGAGAGGGGGAGTCCCAGTACTTC.

The chain couples TRBV6-4 to TRBJ1-2; TRBD1 is a possible D gene (6 bases). In germline, CDR1 is MRHNA, CDR2 SNTAGT. V was pared by 3 bases and J by 4 bases, with 12 bases between. The CDR3 loop spans 14 amino acids. This chain's CDR3 is CASSDQGRGYGYTF. For the CDR3, the DNA is TGTGCCAGCAGTGATCAGGGGCGCGGCTATGGCTACACCTTC.

The rearrangement joins TRBV7-3 to TRBJ2-1, with D perhaps matching TRBD1 or TRBD2 (6 bases each). Trimming cost V 5 bases and J 3 bases, with 14 bases left between them. CDR3 length: 15 residues. Germline CDR1 reads SGHTA; CDR2 reads FQGTGA. CDR3: CASSPPGASYNEQFF. The DNA of the CDR3 is TGTGCCAGCAGCCCCCCGGGGGCCAGCTACAATGAGCAGTTCTTC. Looking up the rest from reference TRBV7-3 and TRBJ2-1 gives the full variable domain: GAGVSQTPSNKVTEKGKYVELRCDPISGHTALYWYRQSLGQGPEFLIYFQGTGAADDSGLPNDRFFAVRPEGSVSTLKIQRTERGDSAVYLCASSPPGASYNEQFFGPGTRLTVL.

The chain employs TRBV11-3 and TRBJ1-2; D may be TRBD1 (6 bases). The CDR3 covers 13 residues. Germline CDR1 SGHNT, CDR2 YENEEA. V lost 3 bases, J lost 6 bases, and 11 bases lay in between. For the CDR3, the DNA is TGTGCCAGCAGCTTCGTCTCAGGGGATGGCTACACCTTC. This encodes CASSFVSGDGYTF.

The chain is built from TRBV7-8 and TRBJ1-2, with D possibly matching TRBD1 (6 bases). The ends were cut back, 5 bases at V and 2 bases at J, with 24 bases in the middle. Germline V gene sequence: CDR1 SGHVS, CDR2 FQNEAQ. There are 18 residues in the CDR3. In DNA, the CDR3 is TGTGCCAGCAGCAGTGACAGGTTGGGCCTTATTAGGAACTATGGCTACACCTTC. Amino acids: CASSSDRLGLIRNYGYTF.

The CDR3 loop reads CASCSGGAYNEQFF. The DNA of the CDR3 is TGTGCCAGCTGCTCGGGAGGGGCCTACAATGAGCAGTTCTTC. The chain joins TRBV12-3 or TRBV12-4 to TRBJ2-1, with 8 bases lining up with TRBD2. This CDR3 spans 14 amino acids. J was trimmed by 2 bases and V by 8 bases; bases with no gene match: 5.

A few counts support this clonotype. V is TRBV7-2 and J is TRBJ1-1, with D maybe TRBD1 (5 bases). This CDR3 has 15 residues. The germline CDR1 and CDR2 sequences are SGHTA and FQGNSA. The V end lost 2 bases, the J end lost 8 bases, and 18 bases lay between the germline ends. The chain's CDR3 is CASSLSLGVGTEAFF. The CDR3 DNA is TGTGCCAGCAGCTTAAGCTTGGGGGTCGGTACCGAAGCTTTCTTT.

Written as DNA, the CDR3 is TGTGCCAGCAGCTCGTATACCCAGGGTGAAGCTTTCTTT. Encoded protein: CASSSYTQGEAFF. The chain joins TRBV7-3 to TRBJ1-1, with D maybe TRBD1 (5 bases). The length of the CDR3 is 13 residues. Per the germline V gene, CDR1 is SGHTA and CDR2 is FQGTGA. The V and J ends lost 4 bases and 7 bases respectively, with 13 bases between them.

V is TRBV10-3 and J is TRBJ1-1; perhaps TRBD1 as D (5 bases). V was cut by 7 bases and J by 1 base, with 10 bases left in between. This CDR3 comprises 13 residues. Germline V gene data show CDR1 as ENHRY and CDR2 as SYGVKD. Here the CDR3 reads CAITAQGNTEAFF. DNA for the CDR3: TGTGCCATCACTGCCCAGGGGAACACTGAAGCTTTCTTT.

The chain recombines TRBV7-9 with TRBJ2-5, with TRBD2 identical over 7 bases. This CDR3 region has 15 residues. Looked up from germline, CDR1 is SEHNR and CDR2 is FQNEAQ (reference sequence). J gave up 1 base and V 3 bases, and 5 bases lay outside the gene matches. In DNA, the CDR3 is TGTGCCAGCAGCTTCAATTTAGCGGGCCAAGAGACCCAGTACTTC. This translates into CASSFNLAGQETQYF.

The rearrangement uses TRBV11-2 and TRBJ1-1, with a tentative D call TRBD1 (6 bases). CDR1 and CDR2 from the germline V gene are SGHAT and FQNNGV. With 5 bases removed from V and 0 bases from J, the gap between germline ends came to 13 bases. The CDR3 covers 15 residues. The CDR3 DNA reads as TGTGCCAGCAGCCCGGACAGAGCCATGAACACTGAAGCTTTCTTT. It yields the protein CASSPDRAMNTEAFF.

This clonotype has more than one count but fewer than ten. The J gene is TRBJ2-7, the V gene TRBV25-1; either TRBD1 or TRBD2 may supply D (5 bases each). Germline V gene sequence: CDR1 MGHDK, CDR2 SYGVNS. This CDR3 spans 13 amino acids. The V end lost 4 bases, the J end lost 3 bases, and 10 bases lay between the germline ends. In DNA form, the CDR3 reads TGTGCCAGCAGTGCGGCAGGGAGCTACGAGCAGTACTTC. Amino acid sequence: CASSAAGSYEQYF.

The chain carries TRBV19 and TRBJ1-6, with TRBD1 as a possible D gene (5 bases). The CDR3 loop spans 17 amino acids. V lost 6 bases to trimming and J lost 10 bases, with 25 bases between them. Germline V gene data show CDR1 as LNHDA and CDR2 as SQIVND (reference sequence). This CDR3 is CASSVAEPTGVYSPLHF. The CDR3 DNA sequence: TGTGCCAGTAGCGTCGCCGAGCCGACGGGGGTATACTCACCCCTCCACTTT.

The chain joins TRBV6-1 to TRBJ1-1; 7 bases are shared with TRBD1. The germline V gene has CDR1 MNHNS and CDR2 SASEGT. This CDR3 has 13 residues. With V trimmed by 5 bases and J by 4 bases, 4 bases remained unmatched. The CDR3 DNA is TGTGCCAGCAGTAAACAGGGGTCCACTGAAGCTTTCTTT. Protein: CASSKQGSTEAFF.

This clonotype was seen a handful of times. V is TRBV24-1 and J is TRBJ1-3; D is ambiguous. The germline gives CDR1 KGHDR, CDR2 SFDVKD. This CDR3 region has 15 residues. Trimming pared 5 bases from V and 3 bases from J, leaving 13 bases between. The CDR3 region has the DNA TGTGCCACCAGTGCTCCCGAGGATGGTGGAAACACCATATATTTT. As protein: CATSAPEDGGNTIYF.

The genes are TRBV4-3 and TRBJ1-2; 9 positions match TRBD1. V trimming: 0 bases; J trimming: 4 bases; junction bases outside the gene matches: 9. CDR1 and CDR2 from the germline V gene are LGHNA and YSLEER. The CDR3 spans 17 residues. CDR3 sequence: CASSQDMRQGDSYGYTF. CDR3 nucleotide sequence: TGCGCCAGCAGCCAAGATATGAGACAGGGGGATTCCTATGGCTACACCTTC.

V is TRBV14 and J is TRBJ2-7, with D possibly being TRBD1 (5 bases). The CDR3 runs to 16 residues. The germline V gene encodes CDR1 SGHDN and CDR2 FVKESK. Trimming cost V 1 base and J 0 bases, with 13 bases left between them. In DNA form, the CDR3 reads TGTGCCAGCAGCCAAGTTAACACAGGTTTCTCCTACGAGCAGTACTTC. Its translation is CASSQVNTGFSYEQYF.

This rearrangement joins TRBV7-2 to TRBJ1-2; D not resolved. Germline V gene sequence: CDR1 SGHTA, CDR2 FQGNSA. There are 14 residues in the CDR3. Trimming pared 1 base from V and 4 bases from J, leaving 10 bases between. The CDR3 is CASSLVMGTYGYTF. The DNA for the CDR3 is TGTGCCAGCAGCTTAGTGATGGGAACCTATGGCTACACCTTC.

This chain connects TRBV20-1 to TRBJ1-5; perhaps TRBD1 as D (5 bases). Trimming pared 4 bases from V and 5 bases from J, leaving 21 bases between. Germline CDR1 and CDR2: DFQATT and SNEGSKA (reference sequence). The CDR3 totals 16 residues. The CDR3 DNA reads TGCAGTGCTACCAGGTGGGGGAGTACGACAGATCAGCCCCAGCATTTT. This translates into CSATRWGSTTDQPQHF.

The rearrangement links TRBV11-1 to TRBJ2-5; 8 nucleotides line up with TRBD1. This CDR3 has 17 amino acids. J was trimmed by 0 bases and V by 3 bases; bases with no gene match: 9. In germline, CDR1 is SGHAT, CDR2 FQDESV (reference sequence). Here the CDR3 reads CASSFLEAGGHQETQYF. CDR3 bases: TGTGCCAGCAGCTTTCTCGAGGCAGGGGGCCACCAAGAGACCCAGTACTTC.

The J gene is TRBJ1-1, the V gene TRBV6-1; D remains unclear. The CDR3 covers 14 residues. Per germline, CDR1 MNHNS and CDR2 SASEGT. With 4 bases removed from V and 4 bases from J, the gap between germline ends came to 13 bases. Written as DNA, the CDR3 is TGTGCCAGCAGTGCTTTGTACGGAGGCACTGAAGCTTTCTTT. Translated, it gives CASSALYGGTEAFF.

V usage is TRBV11-2 and J usage is TRBJ2-1; D remains ambiguous. Germline-derived CDR1 and CDR2 are SGHAT and FQNNGV. V was pared by 2 bases and J by 10 bases, with 15 bases between. The CDR3 has 14 amino acids. CDR3 DNA sequence: TGTGCCAGCAGCTTATTAAACGGCTTGTCAGAGCAGTTCTTC. Amino acids: CASSLLNGLSEQFF.

This chain connects TRBV20-1 to TRBJ2-3; TRBD2 might be the D (5 bases). This CDR3 contains 14 residues. Germline assignment: CDR1 DFQATT and CDR2 SNEGSKA (reference sequence). Trimming left V 3 bases short and J 4 bases short, with 14 bases between. This CDR3 is CSARKGARPDTQYF. DNA for the CDR3: TGCAGTGCTAGGAAGGGAGCCCGTCCAGATACGCAGTATTTT.

This chain connects TRBV20-1 to TRBJ2-1; 11 bases are shared with TRBD2. The length of the CDR3 is 17 residues. Germline V gene sequence: CDR1 DFQATT, CDR2 SNEGSKA (reference sequence). V lost 1 base to trimming and J lost 1 base; unmatched junction nucleotides: 6. The CDR3 loop is CSARVAGGRPSYNEQFF. The CDR3 region has the DNA TGCAGTGCTAGAGTAGCGGGAGGGCGCCCGTCCTACAATGAGCAGTTCTTC.

The J gene is TRBJ1-6, the V gene TRBV5-1; D is uncertain. V shed 1 base and J shed 6 bases, with 8 bases lying between them. The CDR3 runs 14 residues. Germline V gives CDR1 SGHRS, CDR2 YFSETQ. This CDR3 reads CASSLTDRNSPLHF. The CDR3 region has the DNA TGCGCCAGCAGCTTGACCGACCGTAATTCACCCCTCCACTTT.

The chain has TRBV15 and TRBJ2-3; 12 positions agree with TRBD2. Germline CDR1 LNHNV, CDR2 YYDKDF (reference sequence). The trim removed 1 base at V and 4 bases at J, leaving 6 bases unmatched. This CDR3 has 17 residues. The CDR3: CATSRGASGRAADTQYF. DNA for the CDR3: TGTGCCACCAGCAGAGGCGCTAGCGGGAGGGCCGCAGATACGCAGTATTTT. Based on the CDR3 plus reference TRBV15 and TRBJ2-3, the full variable domain is DAMVIQNPRYQVTQFGKPVTLSCSQTLNHNVMYWYQQKSSQAPKLLFHYYDKDFNNEADTPDNFQSRRPNTSFCFLDIRSPGLGDTAMYLCATSRGASGRAADTQYFGPGTRLTVL.

The V call is TRBV7-9, the J call TRBJ2-3; 8 nucleotides agree with TRBD2. Per germline, CDR1 SEHNR and CDR2 FQNEAQ (reference sequence). CDR3 size: 14 residues. Germline trimming cut 3 bases from V and 6 bases from J; bases unmatched to any gene: 5. CDR3 amino acids: CASSLAAGADTQYF. DNA for the CDR3: TGTGCCAGCAGCTTGGCAGCGGGGGCGGATACGCAGTATTTT.

This sequence joins TRBV7-9 and TRBJ2-2, with D perhaps being TRBD1 or TRBD2 (7 bases each). Trimming took 5 bases from V and 7 from J, leaving 17 bases between them. Germline V gene data show CDR1 as SEHNR and CDR2 as FQNEAQ (reference sequence). CDR3 length: 15 amino acids. CDR3 residues: CASSPGGTVDGELFF. The DNA of the CDR3 is TGTGCCAGCAGCCCCGGGGGGACAGTGGACGGGGAGCTGTTTTTT.

V gene TRBV15 combines with J gene TRBJ2-7; 8 bases are shared with TRBD1. This CDR3 spans 15 amino acids. Germline trimming cut 1 base from V and 1 base from J; bases unmatched to any gene: 3. Germline-derived CDR1 and CDR2 are LNHNV and YYDKDF (reference sequence). The CDR3 nucleotides read TGTGCCACCAGCAGAGTGGGGGACAGGTCCTACGAGCAGTACTTC. Its translation is CATSRVGDRSYEQYF.

This chain connects TRBV6-1 to TRBJ1-1; D unclear. Trimming shortened V by 9 bases and J by 0 bases, and 11 bases separated the two germline ends. The CDR3 loop spans 13 amino acids. From germline, CDR1 is MNHNS and CDR2 SASEGT. The CDR3 loop reads CASYEPMNTEAFF. The CDR3 DNA sequence: TGTGCCAGTTACGAGCCAATGAACACTGAAGCTTTCTTT.